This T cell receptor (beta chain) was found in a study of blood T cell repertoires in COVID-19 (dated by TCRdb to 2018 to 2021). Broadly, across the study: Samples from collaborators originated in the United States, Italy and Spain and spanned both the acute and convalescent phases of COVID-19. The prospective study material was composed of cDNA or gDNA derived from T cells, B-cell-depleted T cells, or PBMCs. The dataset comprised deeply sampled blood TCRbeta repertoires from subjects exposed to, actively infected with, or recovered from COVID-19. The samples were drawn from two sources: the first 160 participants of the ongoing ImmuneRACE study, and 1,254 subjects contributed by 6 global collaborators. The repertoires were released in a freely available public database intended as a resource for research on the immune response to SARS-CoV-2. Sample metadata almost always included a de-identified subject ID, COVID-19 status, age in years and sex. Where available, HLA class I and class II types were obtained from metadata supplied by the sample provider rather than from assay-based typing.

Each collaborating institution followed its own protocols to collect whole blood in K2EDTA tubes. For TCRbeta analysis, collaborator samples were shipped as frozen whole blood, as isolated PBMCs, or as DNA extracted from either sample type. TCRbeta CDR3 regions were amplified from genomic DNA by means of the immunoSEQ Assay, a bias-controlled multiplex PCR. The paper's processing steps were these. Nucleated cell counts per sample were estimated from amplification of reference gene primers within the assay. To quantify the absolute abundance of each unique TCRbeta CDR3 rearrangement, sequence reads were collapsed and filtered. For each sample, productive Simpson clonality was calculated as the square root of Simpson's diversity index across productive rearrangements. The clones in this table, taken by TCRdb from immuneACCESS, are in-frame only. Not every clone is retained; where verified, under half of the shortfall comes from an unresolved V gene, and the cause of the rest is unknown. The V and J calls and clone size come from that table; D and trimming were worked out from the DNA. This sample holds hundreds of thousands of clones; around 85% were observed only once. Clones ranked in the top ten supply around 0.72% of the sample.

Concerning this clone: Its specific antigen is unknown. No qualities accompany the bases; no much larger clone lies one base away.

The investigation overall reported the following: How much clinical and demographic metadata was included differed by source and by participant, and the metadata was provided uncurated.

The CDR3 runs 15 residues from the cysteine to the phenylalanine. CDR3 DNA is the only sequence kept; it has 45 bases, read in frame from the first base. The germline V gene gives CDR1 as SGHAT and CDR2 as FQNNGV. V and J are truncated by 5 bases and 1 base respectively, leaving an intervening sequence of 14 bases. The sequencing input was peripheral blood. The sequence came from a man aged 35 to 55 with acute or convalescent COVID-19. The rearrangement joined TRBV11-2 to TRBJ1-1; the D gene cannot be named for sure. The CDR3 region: CASSQSSVWNTEAFF. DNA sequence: TGTGCCAGCAGCCAATCCTCGGTCTGGAACACTGAAGCTTTCTTT.